A single sample is the source of the 24 T cell receptor beta chains below, sequenced in a study of PD-L1 blockade in urothelial cancer. Specified time point: pretreatment peripheral blood. The protocol was immunoSEQ multiplex PCR, while the TCRdb copy is restricted to in-frame clones and leaves out a portion. The sample includes around 63,000 clones, over 75% of them seen just once. The starting material was PBMCs, obtained around atezolizumab (anti-PD-L1) treatment. Receptor source: a man between 65 and 80 years old with urothelial cancer.

This sequence joins TRBV28 and TRBJ1-5, with TRBD1 as a possible D gene (6 bases). The CDR3 has 15 amino acids. The V end lost 7 bases, the J end lost 7 bases, and 20 bases lay between the germline ends. Germline assignment: CDR1 MDHEN and CDR2 SYDVKM. In nucleotides, the CDR3 is TGTGCCAGCACGCATGGGGGGGGGCGCGGACAGCCCCAGCATTTT. Protein: CASTHGGGRGQPQHF. The variable domain in full, completed from reference TRBV28 and TRBJ1-5, reads DVKVTQSSRYLVKRTGEKVFLECVQDMDHENMFWYRQDPGLGLRLIYFSYDVKMKEKGDIPEGYSVSREKKERFSLILESASTNQTSMYLCASTHGGGRGQPQHFGDGTRLSIL.

J is TRBJ2-7 and V is TRBV7-9, with D possibly TRBD2 on 7 matching bases. CDR3 length: 16 residues. Germline CDR1 SEHNR, CDR2 FQNEAQ (reference sequence). V was clipped by 5 bases and J by 2 bases, with 19 bases between them. The CDR3 protein is CASSLGGGSVTYEQYF. Written as DNA, the CDR3 is TGTGCCAGCAGCCTAGGGGGGGGGTCTGTTACCTACGAGCAGTACTTC. The full variable domain, completed using reference TRBV7-9 and TRBJ2-7, is DTGVSQNPRHKITKRGQNVTFRCDPISEHNRLYWYRQTLGQGPEFLTYFQNEAQLEKSRLLSDRFSAERPKGSFSTLEIQRTEQGDSAMYLCASSLGGGSVTYEQYFGPGTRLTVT.

This rearrangement joins TRBV28 to TRBJ1-5; D not resolved. Trimming took 2 bases from V and 0 from J, leaving 8 bases between them. The CDR3 extends over 15 amino acids. Germline V gene sequence: CDR1 MDHEN, CDR2 SYDVKM. The DNA for the CDR3 is TGTGCCAGCAGTTTACAATCCTATAGCAATCAGCCCCAGCATTTT. Encoded protein: CASSLQSYSNQPQHF.

This clone is a singleton in its sample. This chain joins TRBV21-1 and TRBJ2-2; the table names TRBD2, a call not compared with the DNA. TRBV21-1 counts as a pseudogene. CDR3 length: 19 amino acids. Here the CDR3 DNA reads TGTGCCAGCCCCGGGGGCGGGACTAGCGGGTCCCGAGGTCCGGGGGAGCTGTTTTTT. It codes for CASPGGGTSGSRGPGELFF.

The rearrangement links TRBV5-4 to TRBJ2-3; weak D call: TRBD1 (5 bases). The germline V gene has CDR1 SGHNT and CDR2 YYREEE (reference sequence). The CDR3 extends over 14 amino acids. V dropped 4 bases and J dropped 5 bases, with 14 bases sitting between them. In DNA form, the CDR3 reads TGTGCCAGCAGCCAGGGAACTGCCCGAGATACGCAGTATTTT. This encodes CASSQGTARDTQYF.

This chain uses TRBV28 with TRBJ2-7; D is unresolved. The germline V gene has CDR1 MDHEN and CDR2 SYDVKM. This CDR3 region has 14 residues. Trimming took off 5 bases at V and 5 bases at J, with 16 bases between the two ends. CDR3 sequence reads: CASSRLLKWNEQYF. Written as DNA, the CDR3 is TGTGCCAGCAGTAGACTCCTAAAGTGGAACGAGCAGTACTTC.

V is TRBV27 and J is TRBJ1-5; D possibly corresponds to TRBD1 (6 bases). The CDR3 is 13 residues long. The V end lost 5 bases, the J end lost 7 bases, and 12 bases lay between the germline ends. The germline CDR1 and CDR2 sequences are MNHEY and SMNVEV (reference sequence). The CDR3 reads CASSAQGLQPQHF. As DNA, the CDR3 is TGTGCCAGCAGTGCACAGGGATTGCAGCCCCAGCATTTT.

CDR3 in DNA: TGTGCCAGCATGGCCGAGGGGGGCAATCAGCCCCAGCATTTT. This codes for CASMAEGGNQPQHF. The chain carries TRBV2 and TRBJ1-5; possibly TRBD1 for D (6 bases). CDR3 length: 14 residues. Trimming left V 7 bases short and J 2 bases short, with 12 bases between. Germline-derived CDR1 and CDR2 are SNHLY and FYNNEI.

The genes are TRBV5-4 and TRBJ2-1; TRBD1 might be the D (6 bases). V was shortened by 2 bases and J by 4 bases, with 13 bases between the two germline ends. Germline CDR1 reads SGHNT; CDR2 reads YYREEE (reference sequence). CDR3 length: 15 amino acids. The CDR3 region has the DNA TGTGCCAGCAGCTTAAGCGGTACAGGGTACAATGAGCAGTTCTTC. Translated, it gives CASSLSGTGYNEQFF.

The chain has TRBV6-5 and TRBJ1-1; no firm D call. The CDR3 spans 14 residues. Trimming took 0 bases from V and 4 from J, leaving 9 bases between them. Germline CDR1 is MNHEY and CDR2 is SVGAGI. CDR3 in amino acids: CASSYSGTPTEAFF. The CDR3 DNA follows: TGTGCCAGCAGTTACTCGGGCACCCCCACTGAAGCTTTCTTT.

This chain connects TRBV4-3 to TRBJ2-7; TRBD1 might be the D (5 bases). Germline values: CDR1 LGHNA, CDR2 YSLEER. Trimming pared 3 bases from V and 3 bases from J, leaving 18 bases between. This CDR3 comprises 16 residues. CDR3: CASSHALDNSDYEQYF. The CDR3 nucleotides read TGCGCCAGCAGCCACGCATTGGACAACTCAGACTACGAGCAGTACTTC.

The gene calls are TRBV6-1 and TRBJ2-7, with TRBD1 matching over 7 bases. The CDR3 has 14 residues. Unmatched junction bases numbered 12, after V lost 7 bases and J lost 6 bases. Per the germline V gene, CDR1 is MNHNS and CDR2 is SASEGT. CDR3 in DNA: TGTGCCAGCAATTCCGTTAGGGGGCTGGCCGAGCAGTACTTC. This gives the protein CASNSVRGLAEQYF.

The V and J genes are TRBV9 and TRBJ1-3; D gene ambiguous. The CDR3 covers 16 residues. Germline CDR1 SGDLS, CDR2 YYNGEE. V was cut by 0 bases and J by 0 bases, with 10 bases left in between. CDR3 sequence (DNA): TGTGCCAGCAGCGTAGAAGACATTCTCTCTGGAAACACCATATATTTT. Amino acid sequence: CASSVEDILSGNTIYF. Full variable domain (outside the CDR3, taken from reference TRBV9 and TRBJ1-3): DSGVTQTPKHLITATGQRVTLRCSPRSGDLSVYWYQQSLDQGLQFLIQYYNGEERAKGNILERFSAQQFPDLHSELNLSSLELGDSALYFCASSVEDILSGNTIYFGEGSWLTVV.

This clone showed up just once. Written as DNA, the CDR3 is TGTGCCAGCAGTGTTACTAGCGGGAGGGGGGGAGAGACCCAGTACTTC. This encodes CASSVTSGRGGETQYF. The chain joins TRBV6-1 to TRBJ2-5; 13 bases line up with TRBD2. J gave up 4 bases and V 4 bases, and 6 bases lay outside the gene matches. The CDR3 has 16 amino acids. Germline CDR1 MNHNS, CDR2 SASEGT.

The chain has TRBV28 and TRBJ2-7, with D maybe TRBD1 (6 bases). Germline CDR1 is MDHEN and CDR2 is SYDVKM. The CDR3 totals 14 residues. V shed 6 bases and J shed 4 bases, with 16 bases lying between them. The CDR3 here is CASSPGTHDYEQYF. The CDR3 DNA sequence: TGTGCCAGCAGCCCCGGGACACATGATTACGAGCAGTACTTC. The full variable domain, with the rest looked up from reference TRBV28 and TRBJ2-7, is DVKVTQSSRYLVKRTGEKVFLECVQDMDHENMFWYRQDPGLGLRLIYFSYDVKMKEKGDIPEGYSVSREKKERFSLILESASTNQTSMYLCASSPGTHDYEQYFGPGTRLTVT.

This rearrangement joins TRBV5-6 to TRBJ2-1; TRBD1 is a possible D gene (6 bases). Trimming took 4 bases from V and 4 from J, leaving 18 bases between them. CDR1 and CDR2 (germline): SGHDT, YYEEEE. The CDR3 has 16 amino acids. CDR3 nucleotide sequence: TGTGCCAGCAGCGTGACAGGCACCCGGGTTTACAATGAGCAGTTCTTC. This sequence encodes CASSVTGTRVYNEQFF.

This clone came up once. This sequence joins TRBV2 and TRBJ1-1; 8 nucleotides align to TRBD1. CDR1 is SNHLY and CDR2 is FYNNEI in the germline V gene. With V trimmed by 7 bases and J by 5 bases, 6 bases remained unmatched. This CDR3 is 13 amino acids long. CDR3 in amino acids: CASNQGAGTEAFF. The CDR3, as DNA: TGTGCCAGCAATCAGGGGGCTGGGACTGAAGCTTTCTTT.

V usage is TRBV5-6 and J usage is TRBJ1-2, with 9 bases aligning to TRBD1. Germline V lookup: CDR1 SGHDT, CDR2 YYEEEE. The CDR3 runs 17 residues. The V gene end was trimmed by 2 bases and the J gene end by 6 bases; junction bases not matched to a gene: 14. The CDR3 protein is CASSFRLTDRGGNGYTF. The CDR3 DNA is TGTGCCAGCAGCTTTCGACTGACGGACAGGGGAGGTAATGGCTACACCTTC. The complete variable domain, with remaining parts taken from reference TRBV5-6 and TRBJ1-2, reads DAGVTQSPTHLIKTRGQQVTLRCSPKSGHDTVSWYQQALGQGPQFIFQYYEEEERQRGNFPDRFSGHQFPNYSSELNVNALLLGDSALYLCASSFRLTDRGGNGYTFGSGTRLTVV.

CDR3 DNA: TGTGCTAGTGGACGGGACAGGGGCGATGAGCAGTTCTTC. Its protein is CASGRDRGDEQFF. The V call is TRBV12-5, the J call TRBJ2-1; 10 nucleotides agree with TRBD1. Losses at the gene ends were 6 bases for V and 8 bases for J; bases not matched to a gene: 4. Germline CDR1 reads LGHNT; CDR2 reads FRNRAP. This CDR3 region has 13 residues.

CDR3 bases: TGTGCCAGCAGCAGACAGGGGGCGGAGACCCAGTACTTC. This sequence encodes CASSRQGAETQYF. The chain has TRBV6-5 and TRBJ2-5; 10 bases are a match to TRBD1. The CDR3 sequence is 13 residues long. Germline V gene data show CDR1 as MNHEY and CDR2 as SVGAGI. V trimming: 6 bases; J trimming: 5 bases; junction bases outside the gene matches: 3.

The chain joins TRBV11-3 to TRBJ2-1, with 9 bases fitting TRBD2. The CDR3 is 15 amino acids. The junction had 9 bases not matched to a gene; V was cut back by 5 bases and J by 7 bases. CDR1 is SGHNT and CDR2 is YENEEA in the germline V gene. CDR3 sequence: CASSPRGRDGNEQFF. CDR3 in DNA: TGTGCCAGCAGCCCCCGCGGGAGGGATGGTAATGAGCAGTTCTTC.

The chain has TRBV6-1 and TRBJ1-2, with TRBD1 matching 10 bases. The CDR3 has 14 amino acids. Germline V gene sequence: CDR1 MNHNS, CDR2 SASEGT. Trimming removed 3 bases from V and 7 bases from J; junction bases left unmatched: 5. The CDR3 is CASSETGGASGYTF. The CDR3 bases are TGTGCCAGCAGTGAGACAGGGGGCGCATCTGGCTACACCTTC.

This chain connects TRBV9 to TRBJ2-5; D remains ambiguous. Germline lookup yields CDR1 SGDLS and CDR2 YYNGEE. CDR3 size: 14 residues. V dropped 1 base and J dropped 1 base, with 8 bases sitting between them. The CDR3 DNA reads as TGTGCCAGCAGCGTATCCGACTTCCAAGAGACCCAGTACTTC. Residues: CASSVSDFQETQYF.

The chain recombines TRBV13 with TRBJ2-4, with 16 bases matching TRBD2. Trimming removed 4 bases from V and 6 bases from J; junction bases left unmatched: 12. Germline values: CDR1 PRHDT, CDR2 FYEKMQ (reference sequence). The CDR3 runs 19 residues. The CDR3, as DNA: TGTGCCAGCAGCTCACATGACCCGGGACTAGCGGGAGGGGGAAACATTCAGTACTTC. It encodes CASSSHDPGLAGGGNIQYF.